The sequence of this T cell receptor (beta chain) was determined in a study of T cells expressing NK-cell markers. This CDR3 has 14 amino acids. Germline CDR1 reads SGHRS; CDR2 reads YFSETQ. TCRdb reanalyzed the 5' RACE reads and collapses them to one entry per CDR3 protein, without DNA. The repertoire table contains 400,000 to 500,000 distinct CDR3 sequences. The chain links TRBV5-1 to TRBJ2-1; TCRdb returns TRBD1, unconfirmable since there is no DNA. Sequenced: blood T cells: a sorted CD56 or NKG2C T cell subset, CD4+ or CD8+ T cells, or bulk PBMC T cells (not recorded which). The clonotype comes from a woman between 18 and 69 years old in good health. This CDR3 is CASSRDREGNEQFF.